The 21 T cell receptor beta chains below come from one sample, sequenced in a study of identical twins. One entry per CDR3 protein results from TCRdb running MiXCR on the 5' RACE reads. Of approximately 890,000 distinct CDR3 sequences in the sample, 10% to 15% were seen once. These sequences were also reported in another study, on yellow fever vaccine responses in identical twins.

The source material was PBMCs. The origin of the receptors is a woman between 18 and 29 years old in good health.

This chain joins TRBV10-3 and TRBJ2-1; D is unclear. The CDR3 runs 12 residues. Per the germline V gene, CDR1 is ENHRY and CDR2 is SYGVKD. Between the trimmed V and J ends, which lost 6 bases and 9 bases, there was a span of 12 bases. The chain's CDR3 is CAIRDEKVEQFF. CDR3 coding DNA: TGTGCCATCAGGGACGAGAAGGTTGAGCAGTTCTTC.

This clonotype turned up a few times. This chain uses TRBV5-1 with TRBJ2-1; TRBD2 agrees at 10 bases. The CDR3 runs to 15 residues. Germline CDR1 is SGHRS and CDR2 is YFSETQ. V was pared by 3 bases and J by 9 bases, with 9 bases of the junction left unmatched. In DNA, the CDR3 is TGCGCCAGCAGCTCCAGCGGGGGGGCCGTGGGTGAGCAGTTCTTC. Protein: CASSSSGGAVGEQFF.

This clonotype was found a few times. This chain links TRBV20-1 with TRBJ2-1, with 11 bases lining up with TRBD2. Trimming took 1 base from V and 6 from J; bases not matched to a gene: 8. Germline lookup yields CDR1 DFQATT and CDR2 SNEGSKA (reference sequence). CDR3 length equals 16 residues. This CDR3 is CSARALGTSGFNEQFF. In DNA, the CDR3 is TGCAGTGCTAGAGCCCTCGGGACTAGCGGATTCAATGAGCAGTTCTTC.

The genes are TRBV18 and TRBJ2-5; 10 bases map to TRBD1. Germline trimming cut 0 bases from V and 1 base from J; bases unmatched to any gene: 2. Germline loops: CDR1 KGHSH, CDR2 LQKENI. The CDR3 sequence is 16 residues long. The CDR3 region is CASSPPGTGAQETQYF. CDR3 sequence (DNA): TGTGCCAGCTCACCACCCGGGACAGGGGCCCAAGAGACCCAGTACTTC.

Only a few counts were recorded for this clonotype. The chain recombines TRBV2 with TRBJ2-1; maybe TRBD1 (6 bases). CDR1 and CDR2 (germline): SNHLY, FYNNEI. This CDR3 contains 12 residues. V was trimmed by 5 bases and J by 14 bases, leaving 16 bases between them. CDR3 amino acids: CASSTLSGVKFF. CDR3 coding DNA: TGTGCCAGCAGTACCCTGTCAGGGGTGAAGTTCTTC.

This clonotype was observed many times. Germline is not matched at one junction end, which may reflect a read error. The V gene is TRBV5-1, the J gene TRBJ2-1; the match to TRBD2 covers 11 bases. CDR1 SGHRS and CDR2 YFSETQ come from the germline V gene. This CDR3 contains 14 residues. CDR3 sequence: CASSLTSGNNEQFF. CDR3 DNA: TGTGCCAGCAGTTTGACTAGCGGGAACAATGAGCAGTTCTTC.

This sequence joins TRBV27 and TRBJ2-2; D is uncertain. Trimming took 4 bases from V and 7 from J, leaving 7 bases between them. The CDR3 covers 12 residues. CDR1 MNHEY and CDR2 SMNVEV come from the germline V gene (reference sequence). The CDR3 sequence is CASSSSHGELFF. The CDR3 DNA sequence: TGTGCCAGCAGTTCCTCTCACGGGGAGCTGTTTTTT.

A word on this clonotype: An end of the junction differs from the germline gene, which may be a read error. The CDR3 reads CVSSDTGKDQPQHF. DNA of the CDR3: TGTGTCAGCAGTGATACAGGGAAGGATCAGCCCCAGCATTTT. The rearrangement joins TRBV12-3 or TRBV12-4 to TRBJ1-5, with TRBD1 as a possible D gene (6 bases). This CDR3 region has 14 residues.

The J gene is TRBJ2-1, the V gene TRBV20-1; no firm D call. This CDR3 is built from 14 residues. The V and J ends lost 0 bases and 4 bases respectively, with 10 bases between them. Germline V gene sequence: CDR1 DFQATT, CDR2 SNEGSKA (reference sequence). CDR3 coding DNA: TGCAGTGCTAGAGATTTTCCCACATACAATGAGCAGTTCTTC. Translation: CSARDFPTYNEQFF.

The V gene is TRBV9, the J gene TRBJ2-3, with D possibly being TRBD1 or TRBD2 (5 bases each). CDR3 length: 15 amino acids. Per germline, CDR1 SGDLS and CDR2 YYNGEE. Trimming pared 5 bases from V and 2 bases from J, leaving 15 bases between. The CDR3 spells CASRPRGGLTDTQYF. In nucleotides, the CDR3 is TGTGCCAGCAGACCTCGGGGCGGACTCACAGATACGCAGTATTTT.

A few counts support this clonotype. The chain has TRBV5-6 and TRBJ2-7; no clear D. The CDR3 runs 12 residues. Looked up from germline, CDR1 is SGHDT and CDR2 is YYEEEE. V dropped 7 bases and J dropped 3 bases, with 11 bases sitting between them. CDR3 in DNA: TGTGCCAGCCAAAGATTGGACTACGAGCAGTACTTC. Protein sequence: CASQRLDYEQYF.

The sample holds many counts of this clonotype. The chain uses TRBV24-1 and TRBJ2-1, with D uncertain. CDR1 KGHDR and CDR2 SFDVKD come from the germline V gene. The CDR3 runs to 11 residues. The V end lost 7 bases, the J end lost 4 bases, and 4 bases lay between the germline ends. The CDR3 spells CATRGYNEQFF. Written as DNA, the CDR3 is TGTGCCACCAGAGGTTACAATGAGCAGTTCTTC.

This clonotype was found a few times. The chain is built from TRBV12-3 or TRBV12-4 and TRBJ2-7; 11 bases fit TRBD2. Losses at the gene ends were 6 bases for V and 0 bases for J; bases not matched to a gene: 19. The CDR3 consists of 20 residues. The CDR3 here is CASSADSPGLAEPSSYEQYF. CDR3 in DNA: TGTGCCAGCAGCGCGGACTCCCCGGGACTAGCGGAGCCTAGCTCCTACGAGCAGTACTTC.

This clonotype was picked up a small number of times. This chain links TRBV6-1 with TRBJ2-5; D gene uncertain. The germline CDR1 and CDR2 sequences are MNHNS and SASEGT. CDR3 length equals 12 residues. V gave up 3 bases and J gave up 4 bases, with 6 bases separating them. The chain's CDR3 is CASSDPGETQYF. The CDR3 DNA follows: TGTGCCAGCAGTGACCCGGGAGAGACCCAGTACTTC.

A few counts support this clonotype. J is TRBJ2-3 and V is TRBV28, with TRBD2 matching 8 bases. The CDR3 is 13 amino acids. V lost 7 bases to trimming and J lost 3 bases; unmatched junction nucleotides: 3. Germline lookup yields CDR1 MDHEN and CDR2 SYDVKM. The CDR3 DNA is TGTGCCAGCAATCCGGGGGGGACAGATACGCAGTATTTT. Translation: CASNPGGTDTQYF.

The chain uses TRBV7-9 and TRBJ1-1; D unresolved. Germline V gene data show CDR1 as SEHNR and CDR2 as FQNEAQ (reference sequence). This CDR3 contains 16 residues. The V end was cut by 5 bases, the J end by 4 bases, with 20 bases between. In nucleotides, the CDR3 is TGTGCCAGCAGCCAAAAAGTCCGGCACGGCGGCACTGAAGCTTTCTTT. Residues: CASSQKVRHGGTEAFF.

The chain joins TRBV3-1 to TRBJ1-2, with 7 positions matching TRBD1. The CDR3 is 14 amino acids. Germline lookup yields CDR1 LGHDT and CDR2 YNNKEL (reference sequence). Trimming at V came to 4 bases and at J to 2 bases, leaving 4 bases not matched to a gene. The CDR3 is CASSRRGANYGYTF. The CDR3 coding sequence is TGTGCCAGCAGCCGCAGGGGGGCAAACTATGGCTACACCTTC.

A word on this clonotype: A single base separates this from a much larger clone, so it may be a read error. The rearrangement uses TRBV11-2 and TRBJ2-5; 7 bases fit TRBD2. This CDR3 region has 14 residues. The V and J ends lost 1 base and 3 bases, in that order; junction bases with no gene match: 2. Germline V CDR1 and CDR2: SGHAT, FQNNGV. The CDR3 loop is CASSLGLAKETQYF. CDR3 DNA sequence: TGTGCCAGCAGCTTAGGACTAGCAAAAGAGACCCAGTACTTC.

This clonotype was observed at least ten times. The gene calls are TRBV12-3 or TRBV12-4 and TRBJ2-1; the D gene is possibly TRBD2 (7 bases). This CDR3 spans 17 amino acids. V was clipped by 7 bases and J by 5 bases, with 24 bases between them. The CDR3, as DNA: TGTGCCAGCACCCTTGGAGGGGGTAGCGGGTCGCACAATGAGCAGTTCTTC. It is translated as CASTLGGGSGSHNEQFF.

In this sample, this clonotype turned up many times. The rearrangement uses TRBV12-3 or TRBV12-4 and TRBJ2-3, with TRBD2 identical over 7 bases. The CDR3 length is 16 residues. V trimming: 5 bases; J trimming: 4 bases; junction bases outside the gene matches: 12. As DNA, the CDR3 is TGTGCCAGCAGTCCCTCCCTTACGGGGGGATCAGATACGCAGTATTTT. This gives the protein CASSPSLTGGSDTQYF.

V is TRBV5-1 and J is TRBJ2-3; 12 bases agree with TRBD1. The CDR3 is 17 amino acids. The germline V gene has CDR1 SGHRS and CDR2 YFSETQ. The J segment lost 4 bases and the V segment lost 0 bases, leaving 6 bases of the junction unmatched. The CDR3 here is CASSLEGTGGRADTQYF. The CDR3 DNA reads TGCGCCAGCAGCTTGGAGGGGACAGGGGGCCGCGCAGATACGCAGTATTTT. The whole variable domain, filled in from reference TRBV5-1 and TRBJ2-3, reads KAGVTQTPRYLIKTRGQQVTLSCSPISGHRSVSWYQQTPGQGLQFLFEYFSETQRNKGNFPGRFSGRQFSNSRSEMNVSTLELGDSALYLCASSLEGTGGRADTQYFGPGTRLTVL.